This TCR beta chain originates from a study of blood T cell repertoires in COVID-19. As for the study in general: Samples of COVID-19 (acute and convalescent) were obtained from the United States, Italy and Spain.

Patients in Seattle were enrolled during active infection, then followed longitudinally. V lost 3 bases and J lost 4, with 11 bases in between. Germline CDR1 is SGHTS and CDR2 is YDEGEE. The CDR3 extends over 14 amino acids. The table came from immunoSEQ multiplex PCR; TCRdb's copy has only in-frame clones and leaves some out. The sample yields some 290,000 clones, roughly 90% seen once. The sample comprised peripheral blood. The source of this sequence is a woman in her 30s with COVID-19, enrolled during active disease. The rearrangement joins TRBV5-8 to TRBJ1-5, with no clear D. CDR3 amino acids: CASSSGRENQPQHF. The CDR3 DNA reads TGTGCCAGCAGCTCCGGGCGGGAAAATCAGCCCCAGCATTTT. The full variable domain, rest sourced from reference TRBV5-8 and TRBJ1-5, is EAGVTQSPTHLIKTRGQQATLRCSPISGHTSVYWYQQALGLGLQFLLWYDEGEERNRGNFPPRFSGRQFPNYSSELNVNALELEDSALYLCASSSGRENQPQHFGDGTRLSIL.